The 14 T cell receptor beta chains below were found in one sample sequenced in a study of blood T cell repertoires in COVID-19. Using immunoSEQ multiplex PCR, the repertoire was profiled, and TCRdb retains in-frame clones only, with some absent. The data show more than 300,000 clones, with roughly nine tenths seen just once and about 0.78% held by the top ten. Input material: PBMCs or T cells enriched from blood (not recorded which). All receptors come from a woman between 40 and 55 years old who had been exposed to COVID-19.

This clone was picked up a small number of times. The chain has TRBV28 and TRBJ2-7; TRBD2 agrees at 7 bases. Germline trimming cut 5 bases from V and 5 bases from J; bases unmatched to any gene: 12. This CDR3 spans 15 amino acids. Germline CDR1 reads MDHEN; CDR2 reads SYDVKM. CDR3 sequence reads: CASSPGTISTHEQYF. The CDR3 DNA is TGTGCCAGCAGTCCGGGGACTATTTCTACCCACGAGCAGTACTTC.

This sequence joins TRBV30 and TRBJ1-5, with D tentatively TRBD1 (6 bases). The CDR3 contains 14 residues. V lost 2 bases to trimming and J lost 5 bases, with 13 bases between them. Germline V gives CDR1 GTSNPN, CDR2 SVGIG (reference sequence). CDR3: CAWSRGARDQPQHF. In DNA form, the CDR3 reads TGTGCCTGGAGTCGGGGGGCGCGGGATCAGCCCCAGCATTTT. The variable domain in full, with the rest retrieved from reference TRBV30 and TRBJ1-5, is SQTIHQWPATLVQPVGSPLSLECTVEGTSNPNLYWYRQAAGRGLQLLFYSVGIGQISSEVPQNLSASRPQDRQFILSSKKLLLSDSGFYLCAWSRGARDQPQHFGDGTRLSIL.

J is TRBJ2-3 and V is TRBV30; D gene unclear. Per germline, CDR1 GTSNPN and CDR2 SVGIG (reference sequence). This CDR3 contains 16 residues. The germline V and J ends were trimmed by 0 bases and 0 bases, with 13 bases remaining between them. The CDR3 region is CAWSVLGPSSTDTQYF. In DNA, the CDR3 is TGTGCCTGGAGTGTACTGGGCCCTTCTAGCACAGATACGCAGTATTTT.

The J gene is TRBJ1-1, the V gene TRBV18, with D uncertain. The germline V gene encodes CDR1 KGHSH and CDR2 LQKENI. The CDR3 contains 13 residues. Trimming stripped 3 bases from V and 1 base from J, with 6 bases between. CDR3 sequence: CASSPTKNTEAFF. For the CDR3, the DNA is TGTGCCAGCTCACCCACAAAGAACACTGAAGCTTTCTTT.

The J gene is TRBJ1-2, the V gene TRBV6-5; D perhaps matches TRBD1 (6 bases). Germline V gives CDR1 MNHEY, CDR2 SVGAGI. Trimming stripped 5 bases from V and 5 bases from J, with 6 bases between. The CDR3 consists of 11 residues. In DNA, the CDR3 is TGTGCCAGCAGTACAGGGTATGGCTACACCTTC. Amino acids: CASSTGYGYTF.

In regard to this clone: A junction end diverges from the germline sequence, so it may reflect a read error. V gene TRBV7-2 combines with J gene TRBJ1-2, with 8 bases lining up with TRBD1. This CDR3 region has 13 residues. The germline CDR1 and CDR2 sequences are SGHTA and FQGNSA. The CDR3 loop reads CASSLNRGFDRAF. CDR3 DNA: TGTGCCAGCAGCTTAAACAGGGGGTTCGACCGAGCCTTC.

This clone was observed once. The V call is TRBV5-8, the J call TRBJ2-5; 10 nucleotides line up with TRBD2. This CDR3 region has 18 residues. Per germline, CDR1 SGHTS and CDR2 YDEGEE. The ends lost 0 bases at V and 0 bases at J; junction bases unmatched: 8. CDR3 DNA: TGTGCCAGCAGCTTGGGCGCTAGCGGGGGCCGGTACCAAGAGACCCAGTACTTC. The encoded protein is CASSLGASGGRYQETQYF. The variable domain in full, completed from reference TRBV5-8 and TRBJ2-5, reads EAGVTQSPTHLIKTRGQQATLRCSPISGHTSVYWYQQALGLGLQFLLWYDEGEERNRGNFPPRFSGRQFPNYSSELNVNALELEDSALYLCASSLGASGGRYQETQYFGPGTRLLVL.

Many counts were recorded for this clone. The chain recombines TRBV5-6 with TRBJ1-1; D unclear. CDR3 size: 18 residues. The germline CDR1 and CDR2 sequences are SGHDT and YYEEEE. V lost 0 bases, J lost 5 bases, and 23 bases lay in between. The chain's CDR3 is CASSLAVEGLSGKTEAFF. In nucleotides, the CDR3 is TGTGCCAGCAGCTTGGCCGTTGAGGGTCTTTCGGGTAAGACTGAAGCTTTCTTT.

V gene TRBV4-1 combines with J gene TRBJ2-7; TRBD2 matches at 8 bases. Germline trimming cut 1 base from V and 6 bases from J; bases unmatched to any gene: 8. The CDR3 spans 15 residues. CDR1 and CDR2 (germline): MGHRA, YSYEKL. This chain's CDR3 is CASSQAGAGEGEQYF. The CDR3 DNA reads TGCGCCAGCAGCCAAGCAGGAGCGGGAGAGGGCGAGCAGTACTTC.

The chain combines TRBV30 with TRBJ1-2; 7 bases map to TRBD1. From germline, CDR1 is GTSNPN and CDR2 SVGIG (reference sequence). The CDR3 runs 13 residues. Trimming removed 6 bases from V and 3 bases from J; junction bases left unmatched: 7. The CDR3 nucleotides read TGTGCCTGCAGACAGGGTTCGGACTATGGCTACACCTTC. Protein product: CACRQGSDYGYTF.

This clone has only one observation. CDR3 nucleotide sequence: TGTGCCGCAAGCCGGGCTGAAGCTTTCTTT. Amino acids: CAASRAEAFF. The J gene is TRBJ1-1, the V gene TRBV30; D is undetermined. The CDR3 is made up of 10 amino acids. In germline, CDR1 is GTSNPN, CDR2 SVGIG (reference sequence). Deletions cut 8 bases from V and 6 bases from J, with 10 bases between.

J is TRBJ1-3 and V is TRBV19; no definite D call. The CDR3 runs to 13 residues. Trimming cost V 8 bases and J 0 bases, with 8 bases left between them. Germline V gene data show CDR1 as LNHDA and CDR2 as SQIVND (reference sequence). The CDR3 sequence: CASRSSSGNTIYF. CDR3 sequence (DNA): TGTGCCAGTCGATCGAGCTCTGGAAACACCATATATTTT.

The V and J genes are TRBV11-2 and TRBJ1-3; 8 nucleotides agree with TRBD1. V lost 6 bases to trimming and J lost 4 bases; unmatched junction nucleotides: 11. Looked up from germline, CDR1 is SGHAT and CDR2 is FQNNGV. The CDR3 is 16 amino acids. CDR3 DNA: TGTGCCAGCAGTCCCCAGGACAGGGCAGGCGGAAACACCATATATTTT. It codes for CASSPQDRAGGNTIYF.

This rearrangement joins TRBV6-5 to TRBJ2-4; D perhaps matches TRBD1 (6 bases). Germline V lookup: CDR1 MNHEY, CDR2 SVGAGI. V dropped 5 bases and J dropped 11 bases, with 16 bases sitting between them. The CDR3 runs 13 residues. The CDR3 is CASSQKQGTVQYF. Written as DNA, the CDR3 is TGTGCCAGCAGTCAGAAACAGGGTACGGTTCAGTACTTC.